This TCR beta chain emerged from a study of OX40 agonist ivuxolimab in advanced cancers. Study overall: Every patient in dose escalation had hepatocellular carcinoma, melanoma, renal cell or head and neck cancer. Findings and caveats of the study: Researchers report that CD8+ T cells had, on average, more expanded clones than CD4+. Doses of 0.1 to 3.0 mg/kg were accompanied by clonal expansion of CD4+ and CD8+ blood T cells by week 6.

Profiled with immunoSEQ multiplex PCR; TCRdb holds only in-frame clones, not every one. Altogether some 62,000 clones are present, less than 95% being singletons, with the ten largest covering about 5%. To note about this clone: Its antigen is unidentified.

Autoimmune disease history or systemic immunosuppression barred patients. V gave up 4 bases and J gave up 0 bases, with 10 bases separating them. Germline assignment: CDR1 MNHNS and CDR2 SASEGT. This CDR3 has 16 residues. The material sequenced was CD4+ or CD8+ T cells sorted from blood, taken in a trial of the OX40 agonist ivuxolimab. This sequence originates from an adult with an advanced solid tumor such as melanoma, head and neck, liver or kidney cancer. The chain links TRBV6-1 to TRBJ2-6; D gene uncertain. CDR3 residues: CASSASPPSGANVLTF. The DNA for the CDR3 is TGTGCCAGCAGTGCTTCTCCTCCCTCTGGGGCCAACGTCCTGACTTTC.